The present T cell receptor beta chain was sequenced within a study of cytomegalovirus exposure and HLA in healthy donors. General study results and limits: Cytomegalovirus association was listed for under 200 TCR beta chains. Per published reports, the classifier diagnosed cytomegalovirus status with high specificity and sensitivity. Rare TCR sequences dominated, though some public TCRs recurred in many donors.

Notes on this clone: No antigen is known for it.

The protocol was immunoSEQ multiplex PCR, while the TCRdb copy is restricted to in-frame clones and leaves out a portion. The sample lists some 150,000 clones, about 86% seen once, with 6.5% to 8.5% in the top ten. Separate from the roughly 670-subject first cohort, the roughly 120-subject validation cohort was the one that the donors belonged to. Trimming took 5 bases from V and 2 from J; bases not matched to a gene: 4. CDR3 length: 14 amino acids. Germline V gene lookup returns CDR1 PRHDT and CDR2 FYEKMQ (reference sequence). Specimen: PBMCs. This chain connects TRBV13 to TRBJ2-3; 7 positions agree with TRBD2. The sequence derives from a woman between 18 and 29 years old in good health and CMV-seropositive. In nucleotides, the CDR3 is TGTGCCAGCAGCCGGACTAGACTCACAGATACGCAGTATTTT. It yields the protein CASSRTRLTDTQYF.